This TCR beta chain emerged from a study of shared clonotypes between healthy human individuals. The protocol was immunoSEQ multiplex PCR, while the TCRdb copy is restricted to in-frame clones and leaves out a portion. The data contain about 2.4 million clones, 80% to 95% of them singletons. The receptor's source is a man aged 18 to 30 in good health. Some clones in this sample may be carry-over from other donors' samples. The sequenced sample was naive CD4+ T cells from PBMCs. The subset is: CD45RA+ positively selected.

The CDR3, as DNA: TGTGCCAGCAGGGCCGGGGACAATCAGCCCCAGCATTTT. Translating gives CASRAGDNQPQHF. The chain is built from TRBV27 and TRBJ1-5; D is uncertain. The germline gives CDR1 MNHEY, CDR2 SMNVEV (reference sequence). The CDR3 totals 13 residues. V shed 6 bases and J shed 3 bases, with 9 bases lying between them.